A single sample is the source of the 31 T cell receptor beta chains below, sequenced in a study of human T cells and chemical hapten exposure. Time point here: patch test 1, 2 weeks after DPC sensitization. Treatment: therapeutic diphenylcyclopropenone sensitization with weekly scalp DPC. TCRdb re-derived calls from the RACE reads in MiXCR, one entry per CDR3 protein. The sample lists roughly 200,000 distinct CDR3 sequences, about a fifth seen once, with roughly 6.7% in the top ten. The material was whole blood, obtained in connection with sensitization to the hapten diphenylcyclopropenone (DPC). Receptors originate from a woman in her forties or fifties with alopecia areata. Some clones in this sample may be carry-over from other donors' samples.

This clonotype was seen a handful of times. The chain has TRBV7-9 and TRBJ1-1; D perhaps matches TRBD1 (6 bases). Trimming removed 1 base from V and 3 bases from J, with 15 bases in between. The CDR3 extends over 16 amino acids. CDR1 is SEHNR, CDR2 FQNEAQ, per germline (reference sequence). The CDR3 bases are TGTGCCAGCAGCTTAGGAGCGGGGGGCCTGGACACTGAAGCTTTCTTT. Amino acid sequence: CASSLGAGGLDTEAFF. Full variable domain (missing parts from reference TRBV7-9 and TRBJ1-1): DTGVSQNPRHKITKRGQNVTFRCDPISEHNRLYWYRQTLGQGPEFLTYFQNEAQLEKSRLLSDRFSAERPKGSFSTLEIQRTEQGDSAMYLCASSLGAGGLDTEAFFGQGTRLTVV.

This clonotype occurred a few times. The chain has TRBV10-3 and TRBJ2-2, with 11 positions matching TRBD2. The junction had 2 bases not matched to a gene; V was cut back by 5 bases and J by 3 bases. The CDR3 length is 15 residues. Germline assignment: CDR1 ENHRY and CDR2 SYGVKD. Here the CDR3 DNA reads TGTGCCATCAGTAAGGGACTAGCGGACACCGGGGAGCTGTTTTTT. Translation: CAISKGLADTGELFF.

This clonotype was found a few times. The CDR3 spells CSVDQFQEAFF. The CDR3 DNA follows: TGCAGCGTTGATCAGTTTCAGGAAGCTTTCTTT. V and J are TRBV29-1 and TRBJ1-1; no firm D call. Trimming shortened V by 3 bases and J by 8 bases, and 10 bases separated the two germline ends. The CDR3 is made up of 11 amino acids. Germline values: CDR1 SQVTM, CDR2 ANQGSEA.

CDR3 residues: CASSFSGNEQFF. CDR3 in DNA: TGTGCCAGCAGCTTCTCGGGTAATGAGCAGTTCTTC. The chain combines TRBV11-2 with TRBJ2-1; D gene ambiguous. Trimming left V 3 bases short and J 7 bases short, with 7 bases between. The germline V gene has CDR1 SGHAT and CDR2 FQNNGV. There are 12 residues in the CDR3.

This clonotype was counted only a few times. The chain has TRBV6-1 and TRBJ2-2; TRBD1 aligns across 8 bases. The CDR3 covers 16 residues. The V gene's germline CDR1 is MNHNS and CDR2 SASEGT. The J segment lost 5 bases and the V segment lost 4 bases, leaving 9 bases of the junction unmatched. The CDR3 here is CASSGRRQGLTGELFF. The CDR3 bases are TGTGCCAGCAGTGGCCGTCGACAGGGGTTGACCGGGGAGCTGTTTTTT.

This rearrangement joins TRBV6-6 to TRBJ2-7; 7 nucleotides agree with TRBD2. The CDR3 is made up of 16 amino acids. CDR1 is MNHNY and CDR2 is SVGAGI in the germline V gene (reference sequence). J gave up 3 bases and V 2 bases, and 10 bases lay outside the gene matches. The CDR3 DNA sequence: TGTGCCAGCAGTTACGGAGCGGGAAAATTAAGCTACGAGCAGTACTTC. It translates to CASSYGAGKLSYEQYF.

The chain carries TRBV7-9 and TRBJ2-1; no clear D gene. The CDR3 extends over 13 amino acids. Germline V lookup: CDR1 SEHNR, CDR2 FQNEAQ (reference sequence). V lost 1 base to trimming and J lost 6 bases, with 7 bases between them. Here the CDR3 DNA reads TGTGCCAGCAGCTTAGATTTGGTCAATGAGCAGTTCTTC. Translation: CASSLDLVNEQFF. The full variable domain, completed using reference TRBV7-9 and TRBJ2-1, is DTGVSQNPRHKITKRGQNVTFRCDPISEHNRLYWYRQTLGQGPEFLTYFQNEAQLEKSRLLSDRFSAERPKGSFSTLEIQRTEQGDSAMYLCASSLDLVNEQFFGPGTRLTVL.

This clonotype was counted between two and nine times. The rearrangement uses TRBV5-1 and TRBJ2-2, with TRBD1 matching 10 bases. The CDR3 has 15 residues. V shed 6 bases and J 6 bases; nucleotides not matched to a gene: 8. CDR1 SGHRS and CDR2 YFSETQ come from the germline V gene. The CDR3 spells CASKPPGQGSGELFF. CDR3 sequence (DNA): TGCGCCAGCAAGCCCCCGGGACAGGGGTCCGGGGAGCTGTTTTTT.

V gene TRBV6-5 combines with J gene TRBJ2-7, with D maybe TRBD2 (5 bases). Germline V gives CDR1 MNHEY, CDR2 SVGAGI. This CDR3 comprises 14 residues. V lost 4 bases and J lost 1, with 11 bases in between. Here the CDR3 DNA reads TGTGCCAGCAGTTCTAGAGGGAGTTCCTACGAGCAGTACTTC. It codes for CASSSRGSSYEQYF.

This clonotype was counted ten times or more. The chain is built from TRBV20-1 and TRBJ1-2; 12 bases fit TRBD1. V lost 5 bases and J lost 6; bases outside the gene matches: 4. This CDR3 has 13 residues. Germline V CDR1 and CDR2: DFQATT, SNEGSKA (reference sequence). For the CDR3, the DNA is TGCAGTGCTTCCGGGACAGGGGGCGATGGCTACACCTTC. It yields the protein CSASGTGGDGYTF.

V gene TRBV29-1 combines with J gene TRBJ1-2; perhaps TRBD1 as D (5 bases). Germline V lookup: CDR1 SQVTM, CDR2 ANQGSEA. The CDR3 runs to 11 residues. Deletions cut 7 bases from V and 5 bases from J, with 11 bases between. CDR3 loop: CSAGDAYGYTF. The DNA for the CDR3 is TGCAGCGCTGGGGACGCTTATGGCTACACCTTC.

CDR3 in DNA: TGCGCCAGCAGCGCCATAGCGGGAGGGGTCAATGAGCAGTTCTTC. Protein product: CASSAIAGGVNEQFF. The V gene is TRBV5-1, the J gene TRBJ2-1, with 11 bases matching TRBD2. Trimming took 4 bases from V and 6 from J; bases not matched to a gene: 6. The CDR3 contains 15 residues. From germline, CDR1 is SGHRS and CDR2 YFSETQ.

The chain uses TRBV7-2 and TRBJ2-5, with D unclear. The V end was cut by 1 base, the J end by 4 bases, with 10 bases between. Germline V gives CDR1 SGHTA, CDR2 FQGNSA. There are 14 residues in the CDR3. Here the CDR3 reads CASSLVRAAETQYF. Written as DNA, the CDR3 is TGTGCCAGCAGCTTAGTTCGGGCGGCAGAGACCCAGTACTTC.

The rearrangement uses TRBV9 and TRBJ2-3; 11 bases are shared with TRBD2. The length of the CDR3 is 17 residues. After removal of 0 bases from V and 2 bases from J, the junction contained 5 bases not matched to a gene. Germline V gene sequence: CDR1 SGDLS, CDR2 YYNGEE. The CDR3 loop is CASSVEPSGRITDTQYF. The CDR3 bases are TGTGCCAGCAGCGTAGAGCCTAGCGGGAGGATCACAGATACGCAGTATTTT.

This clonotype was counted a few times. The chain recombines TRBV5-1 with TRBJ1-1; the D is unclear. This CDR3 has 12 residues. The V end lost 4 bases, the J end lost 6 bases, and 10 bases lay between the germline ends. Germline V lookup: CDR1 SGHRS, CDR2 YFSETQ. The CDR3, as DNA: TGCGCCAGCAGCCGGAGCGAGTCTGAAGCTTTCTTT. Amino acids: CASSRSESEAFF.

This clonotype was seen a handful of times. This chain joins TRBV5-1 and TRBJ2-5, with a possible D match to TRBD1 (6 bases). Germline V gene lookup returns CDR1 SGHRS and CDR2 YFSETQ. This CDR3 contains 14 residues. Trimming took off 5 bases at V and 2 bases at J, with 13 bases between the two ends. The CDR3 is CASSFGTYQETQYF. CDR3 coding DNA: TGCGCCAGCAGTTTTGGGACATATCAAGAGACCCAGTACTTC.

This clonotype has more than one count but fewer than ten. The V and J genes are TRBV7-3 and TRBJ2-5; TRBD1 might be the D (6 bases). Germline V gene data show CDR1 as SGHTA and CDR2 as FQGTGA. The V end lost 6 bases, the J end lost 3 bases, and 17 bases lay between the germline ends. This CDR3 is built from 15 residues. As DNA, the CDR3 is TGTGCCAGCAGAAGGGCAGGGGCCTTGGAAGAGACCCAGTACTTC. Translating it yields CASRRAGALEETQYF.

This clonotype was recorded a few times. J is TRBJ1-3 and V is TRBV12-3 or TRBV12-4; perhaps TRBD1 as D (5 bases). V was shortened by 6 bases and J by 0 bases, with 9 bases between the two germline ends. The CDR3 sequence is 14 residues long. DNA for the CDR3: TGTGCCAGCAGAGAGGGGCACTCTGGAAACACCATATATTTT. Residues: CASREGHSGNTIYF.

This clonotype was recorded many times. The chain couples TRBV11-2 to TRBJ2-1; possible D gene TRBD2, 5 bases. Per germline, CDR1 SGHAT and CDR2 FQNNGV. The CDR3 loop spans 15 amino acids. V was pared by 5 bases and J by 8 bases, with 19 bases between. CDR3 region: CASSPRTGLVHEQFF. The CDR3 nucleotides read TGTGCCAGCAGCCCTCGGACTGGTTTGGTCCATGAGCAGTTCTTC.

The V gene is TRBV30, the J gene TRBJ2-5; perhaps TRBD2 as D (7 bases). V lost 5 bases, J lost 4 bases, and 20 bases lay in between. This CDR3 contains 15 residues. Per the germline V gene, CDR1 is GTSNPN and CDR2 is SVGIG (reference sequence). CDR3 sequence reads: CAWGGGREVAETQYF. The CDR3 coding sequence is TGTGCCTGGGGGGGGGGCAGGGAGGTAGCAGAGACCCAGTACTTC.

This chain uses TRBV7-8 with TRBJ1-5, with D uncertain. The germline CDR1 and CDR2 sequences are SGHVS and FQNEAQ. The CDR3 is 12 amino acids. The V and J ends lost 6 bases and 1 base respectively, with 4 bases between them. CDR3 region: CASSMSNQPQHF. Here the CDR3 DNA reads TGTGCCAGCAGTATGAGCAATCAGCCCCAGCATTTT.

V is TRBV13 and J is TRBJ2-7; 8 nucleotides match TRBD2. The CDR3 runs 14 residues. The germline gives CDR1 PRHDT, CDR2 FYEKMQ (reference sequence). With 1 base clipped from V and 7 bases from J, the junction kept 6 bases outside the gene matches. CDR3 in amino acids: CASSLEGLVEEQYF. CDR3 in DNA: TGTGCCAGCAGCTTAGAGGGACTAGTGGAAGAGCAGTACTTC.

This clonotype showed up just once. This chain links TRBV11-2 with TRBJ2-3, with 7 positions matching TRBD2. In germline, CDR1 is SGHAT, CDR2 FQNNGV. The CDR3 loop spans 13 amino acids. Germline trimming cut 4 bases from V and 9 bases from J; bases unmatched to any gene: 7. The CDR3 region is CASSSTGLGTQYF. CDR3 bases: TGTGCCAGCAGCTCAACCGGACTAGGAACGCAGTATTTT. Drawing the rest from reference TRBV11-2 and TRBJ2-3, the complete variable domain is EAGVAQSPRYKIIEKRQSVAFWCNPISGHATLYWYQQILGQGPKLLIQFQNNGVVDDSQLPKDRFSAERLKGVDSTLKIQPAKLEDSAVYLCASSSTGLGTQYFGPGTRLTVL.

The V and J genes are TRBV2 and TRBJ2-1; D is perhaps TRBD1 or TRBD2 (5 bases each). In germline, CDR1 is SNHLY, CDR2 FYNNEI. Deletions cut 9 bases from V and 0 bases from J, with 12 bases between. CDR3 size: 14 residues. This chain's CDR3 is CARSGASSYNEQFF. DNA of the CDR3: TGTGCCAGATCCGGGGCTAGCTCCTACAATGAGCAGTTCTTC.

The chain carries TRBV29-1 and TRBJ1-2; D is perhaps TRBD1 (5 bases). Germline CDR1 reads SQVTM; CDR2 reads ANQGSEA. The V gene lost 1 base and the J gene lost 4 bases, with 16 bases spanning the gap. CDR3 length: 15 residues. The CDR3 nucleotides are TGCAGCGTTGAAGGTGACAGTGCCGGGGCCTATGGCTACACCTTC. Protein sequence: CSVEGDSAGAYGYTF.

In this sample, this clonotype turned up a few times. The V gene is TRBV15, the J gene TRBJ2-1; D is ambiguous. Germline CDR1 reads LNHNV; CDR2 reads YYDKDF (reference sequence). Trimming shortened V by 1 base and J by 7 bases, and 2 bases separated the two germline ends. The CDR3 sequence is 11 residues long. The CDR3 here is CATSRVNEQFF. CDR3 sequence (DNA): TGTGCCACCAGCAGAGTAAATGAGCAGTTCTTC.

The chain has TRBV4-1 and TRBJ2-1; 13 bases are a match to TRBD2. The CDR3 extends over 15 amino acids. Trimming cost V 5 bases and J 8 bases; bases outside gene matches: 6. Germline V CDR1 and CDR2: MGHRA, YSYEKL. The CDR3 nucleotides read TGCGCCAGCAGCTGGACTAGCGGGAGTCGGGATGAGCAGTTCTTC. Translating it yields CASSWTSGSRDEQFF.

The chain carries TRBV12-3 or TRBV12-4 and TRBJ1-2; weak D call: TRBD1 (5 bases). The V gene lost 6 bases and the J gene lost 10 bases, with 15 bases spanning the gap. The CDR3 runs 12 residues. The chain's CDR3 is CASSIRQRTYTF. The CDR3 DNA is TGTGCCAGCAGCATCCGACAGAGGACCTACACCTTC.

This chain uses TRBV7-9 with TRBJ1-4, with D possibly TRBD1 on 5 matching bases. Per the germline V gene, CDR1 is SEHNR and CDR2 is FQNEAQ (reference sequence). The CDR3 consists of 14 residues. Trimming shortened V by 6 bases and J by 13 bases, and 21 bases separated the two germline ends. DNA for the CDR3: TGTGCCAGCAGTGGCGGGCCGCTGGATAGGGGACTGTTTTTT. Amino acids: CASSGGPLDRGLFF.

The chain employs TRBV12-3 or TRBV12-4 and TRBJ2-2; D not certain. This CDR3 region has 12 residues. The V end was cut by 3 bases, the J end by 3 bases, with 2 bases between. CDR3 nucleotides: TGTGCCAGCAGTTTCCACACCGGGGAGCTGTTTTTT. This translates into CASSFHTGELFF.

This clonotype was detected many times. The rearrangement links TRBV25-1 to TRBJ2-5; TRBD2 matches 8 bases. The CDR3 is 14 amino acids. With 9 bases clipped from V and 1 base from J, the junction kept 7 bases outside the gene matches. Per the germline V gene, CDR1 is MGHDK and CDR2 is SYGVNS. The CDR3 here is CASRGGGFQETQYF. CDR3 bases: TGTGCCAGTAGAGGCGGGGGGTTCCAAGAGACCCAGTACTTC.